A selection of T cell receptor beta chains follows, all from one sample in a study of T cells in Graves' hyperthyroidism and ophthalmopathy. TCRdb reanalysed the multiplex PCR reads using MiXCR and keeps one entry per CDR3 protein. The data hold hundreds of thousands of distinct CDR3 sequences, with roughly 19% observed a single time. The specimen was blood. Receptors originate from a woman in her late teens or twenties with Graves' hyperthyroidism. Each CDR3 is given with its conserved first and last residue. Fields, in order: J gene, V gene, D gene, clone size, CDR3 DNA, CDR3 protein. D genes are given only for firm matches. Rows give clone size only sometimes, using once, few, many, or a class for an expanded clone.

TRBJ2-7,TRBV5-4,NA,NA,TGTGCCAGCAGCTTGAGACGGGACCAGCAGGACGAGCAGTACTTC,CASSLRRDQQDEQYF
TRBJ1-2,TRBV28,TRBD1,few,TGTGCCAGCAGTTTCGGCAGGGGGAATGGCTACACCTTC,CASSFGRGNGYTF
TRBJ1-5,TRBV10-3,TRBD1,many,TGTGCCATCAGCGACAGGGGGGGTCAGCCCCAGCATTTT,CAISDRGGQPQHF
TRBJ1-1,TRBV28,NA,NA,TGTGCCAGCAGCTCGAGGGGGGCCACTGAAGCTTTCTTT,CASSSRGATEAFF
TRBJ1-5,TRBV12-3/TRBV12-4,NA,NA,TGTGCCAGCAGTTTAGTGGCTGGGCTACAGAATCAGCCCCAGCATTTT,CASSLVAGLQNQPQHF
TRBJ1-5,TRBV6-1,NA,many,TGTGCCAGCAGTGAAGAGACAGGCAATCAGCCCCAGCATTTT,CASSEETGNQPQHF
TRBJ2-2,TRBV12-3/TRBV12-4,NA,NA,TGTGCCAGCAACCCCGGAGTCCCCGGGGAGCTGTTTTTT,CASNPGVPGELFF
TRBJ2-5,TRBV28,NA,many,TGTGCCAGCGCGGGACAGACAGAAGAGACCCAGTACTTC,CASAGQTEETQYF
TRBJ2-7,TRBV7-6,NA,many,TGTGCCAGCAGCTTAACGCAGACTGGCTCCTACGAGCAGTACTTC,CASSLTQTGSYEQYF
TRBJ1-5,TRBV20-1,NA,many,TGCAGTGCTAGAGAGTATAGCAATCAGCCCCAGCATTTT,CSAREYSNQPQHF
TRBJ2-4,TRBV3-1,TRBD2,NA,TGTGCCAGCAGCCGAAGCGGGGACAACATTCAGTACTTC,CASSRSGDNIQYF
TRBJ2-5,TRBV20-1,TRBD2,NA,TGCAGTGCTAGCGATATACCCGGGACTAGCGGGGTCCGAGAGACCCAGTACTTC,CSASDIPGTSGVRETQYF
TRBJ1-5,TRBV20-1,TRBD1,many,TGCAGTGCTAGCGCCGGAACAGGGGGCCATCAGCCCCAGCATTTT,CSASAGTGGHQPQHF
TRBJ2-2,TRBV7-3,NA,few,TGTGCCAGCAGCACCGGTTCGGACACCGGGGAGCTGTTTTTT,CASSTGSDTGELFF
TRBJ2-2,TRBV11-3,TRBD2,many,TGTGCCAGCAGCTCCCCCATTAGCGGGGGGGCCAGGGGGGAGCTGTTTTTT,CASSSPISGGARGELFF
TRBJ2-2,TRBV10-3,TRBD1,NA,TGTGCCATCAGTTCGACAGGGGGTCTAAACACCGGGGAGCTGTTTTTT,CAISSTGGLNTGELFF
TRBJ2-5,TRBV11-2,NA,many,TGTGCCAGCAGCTTAGTTGTAAGCGGCCGCGGGACCCAGTACTTC,CASSLVVSGRGTQYF
TRBJ1-1,TRBV6-2/TRBV6-3,TRBD1,NA,TGTGCCAGCAGCAGAAGGACAGGGGGGACTGAAGCTTTCTTT,CASSRRTGGTEAFF
TRBJ2-7,TRBV6-5,NA,many,TGTGCCAGCAGTTACCCCGGGGCGGAGCAGTACTTC,CASSYPGAEQYF
TRBJ2-7,TRBV15,NA,many,TGTGCCACCAGCAGAGATCAGGGGCCAGGGTACGAGCAGTACTTC,CATSRDQGPGYEQYF
TRBJ2-2,TRBV6-5,NA,many,TGTGCCAGCAGTTCCTACGTCCTTCCCAACACCGGGGAGCTGTTTTTT,CASSSYVLPNTGELFF
TRBJ2-5,TRBV11-2,NA,many,TGTGCCAGCAGCTTACAGGACATCCTCCAAGAGACCCAGTACTTC,CASSLQDILQETQYF